This T cell receptor beta chain was captured in a study of monozygotic twins with inflammatory bowel disease. Remarks on this clonotype: The antigen remains undetermined.

Making cDNA involved eight separate reactions per sample. TCRalpha along with TCRbeta cDNA was subjected to two nested PCRs lasting around 15 and 10 cycles. TCRdb re-called the 5' RACE reads and gives one entry per CDR3 protein, without DNA. The sample has 150,000 or so distinct CDR3 sequences. The CDR3 length is 14 residues. Per germline, CDR1 SGHDT and CDR2 YYEEEE. Study-level results: Treatment differences in immunosuppression may have added variability to the repertoires of patients.

The V and J genes are TRBV5-6 and TRBJ2-3. Sequences were obtained from blood. This TCR came from a human donor with ulcerative colitis or Crohn's disease, or a healthy co-twin of an affected twin (not recorded which). CDR3 sequence reads: CASSLADSLNTQYF.